The 25 T cell receptor beta chains in this list originate from one sample, sequenced in a study of cytomegalovirus exposure and HLA in healthy donors. Clones were sequenced by immunoSEQ multiplex PCR, and TCRdb holds only the in-frame ones, with some missing. This sample has fewer than 120,000 clones, with roughly 90% found just once. Sequencing was carried out using PBMCs. The receptors stem from a woman younger than 45 in good health and CMV-seropositive.

V and J are TRBV5-8 and TRBJ2-7, with 9 nucleotides matching TRBD2. V lost 3 bases to trimming and J lost 4 bases; unmatched junction nucleotides: 8. Germline V lookup: CDR1 SGHTS, CDR2 YDEGEE. This CDR3 is 15 amino acids long. CDR3 residues: CASSSTGTSIYEQYF. In nucleotides, the CDR3 is TGTGCCAGCAGCTCCACCGGGACTAGCATTTACGAGCAGTACTTC.

The genes are TRBV2 and TRBJ2-5; D is unresolved. Germline CDR1 reads SNHLY; CDR2 reads FYNNEI. With 3 bases removed from V and 5 bases from J, the gap between germline ends came to 13 bases. There are 14 residues in the CDR3. The CDR3: CASSEASMEETQYF. The CDR3 DNA is TGTGCCAGCAGTGAGGCAAGTATGGAGGAGACCCAGTACTTC.

The genes are TRBV30 and TRBJ2-7; 7 bases align to TRBD2. Per germline, CDR1 GTSNPN and CDR2 SVGIG (reference sequence). With V trimmed by 2 bases and J by 2 bases, 9 bases remained unmatched. The CDR3 runs to 15 residues. The CDR3 DNA follows: TGTGCCTGGAGTCCACATGGGGGAGGGACCTACGAGCAGTACTTC. It translates to CAWSPHGGGTYEQYF.

This clone has only a few counts. The genes are TRBV10-2 and TRBJ2-1, with a possible D match to TRBD2 (6 bases). The V end lost 8 bases, the J end lost 0 bases, and 11 bases lay between the germline ends. Germline assignment: CDR1 WSHSY and CDR2 SAAADI. This CDR3 spans 14 amino acids. CDR3 DNA: TGCGCCAGCCAGGGACTTCGCTCCTACAATGAGCAGTTCTTC. Translating it yields CASQGLRSYNEQFF.

The chain carries TRBV6-5 and TRBJ1-6; a possible D gene is TRBD1 (5 bases). The CDR3 sequence is 14 residues long. V lost 8 bases, J lost 14 bases, and 22 bases lay in between. The germline gives CDR1 MNHEY, CDR2 SVGAGI. The CDR3 spells CASGTGDPQLALHF. CDR3 bases: TGTGCCAGCGGCACAGGTGATCCCCAGTTGGCCCTCCACTTT.

The V gene is TRBV18, the J gene TRBJ2-3; TRBD2 agrees at 10 bases. The CDR3 extends over 16 amino acids. The V gene's germline CDR1 is KGHSH and CDR2 LQKENI. Losses at the gene ends were 4 bases for V and 1 base for J; bases not matched to a gene: 5. CDR3 sequence reads: CASSRVLAGGTDTQYF. CDR3 sequence (DNA): TGTGCCAGCTCACGGGTCCTAGCGGGAGGCACAGATACGCAGTATTTT.

This chain connects TRBV6-6 to TRBJ1-3; 7 positions match TRBD1. The CDR3 is 14 amino acids. With 7 bases clipped from V and 2 bases from J, the junction kept 5 bases outside the gene matches. CDR1 and CDR2 (germline): MNHNY, SVGAGI (reference sequence). The CDR3, as DNA: TGTGCCAGCACTCGGACAGGCACTGGAAACACCATATATTTT. Protein sequence: CASTRTGTGNTIYF.

The V call is TRBV9, the J call TRBJ2-1; possibly TRBD2 for D (6 bases). This CDR3 has 16 amino acids. Germline V lookup: CDR1 SGDLS, CDR2 YYNGEE. V was trimmed by 0 bases and J by 8 bases, leaving 18 bases between them. Here the CDR3 DNA reads TGTGCCAGCAGCGTAGGAGGCGGGATTGCAATCCATGAGCAGTTCTTC. This encodes CASSVGGGIAIHEQFF.

The CDR3: CASSLGQGELFF. CDR3 DNA sequence: TGTGCCAGCAGCTTAGGGCAGGGGGAGCTGTTTTTT. The V and J genes are TRBV13 and TRBJ2-2; no clear D gene. Trimming pared 0 bases from V and 8 bases from J, leaving 4 bases between. In germline, CDR1 is PRHDT, CDR2 FYEKMQ (reference sequence). CDR3 length: 12 amino acids. The full variable domain, in which reference TRBV13 and TRBJ2-2 provide the parts outside the CDR3, is AAGVIQSPRHLIKEKRETATLKCYPIPRHDTVYWYQQGPGQDPQFLISFYEKMQSDKGSIPDRFSAQQFSDYHSELNMSSLELGDSALYFCASSLGQGELFFGEGSRLTVL.

V usage is TRBV19 and J usage is TRBJ2-7, with 13 positions matching TRBD2. The CDR3 totals 18 residues. Germline values: CDR1 LNHDA, CDR2 SQIVND (reference sequence). The V segment lost 4 bases and the J segment 4 bases; nucleotides outside the gene matches: 13. CDR3 nucleotides: TGTGCCAGTAGTACCATAGGGACTAGCGGGATCACACCTTACGAGCAGTACTTC. Translated: CASSTIGTSGITPYEQYF.

The chain links TRBV5-1 to TRBJ2-4; weak D call: TRBD1 (5 bases). The CDR3 sequence is 15 residues long. Germline V CDR1 and CDR2: SGHRS, YFSETQ. The V end was cut by 4 bases, the J end by 8 bases, with 19 bases between. CDR3 coding DNA: TGCGCCAGCAGCCTCCCCAAGGGGTCAGAGGACATTCAGTACTTC. It encodes CASSLPKGSEDIQYF.

This chain links TRBV5-1 with TRBJ2-3; 7 bases fit TRBD2. Germline V gene sequence: CDR1 SGHRS, CDR2 YFSETQ. J gave up 0 bases and V 0 bases, and 4 bases lay outside the gene matches. CDR3 length: 16 amino acids. The CDR3 sequence: CASSLGASGSTDTQYF. Written as DNA, the CDR3 is TGCGCCAGCAGCTTGGGCGCTAGCGGTAGCACAGATACGCAGTATTTT.

This rearrangement joins TRBV13 to TRBJ2-1; D ambiguous. V lost 4 bases and J lost 4, with 8 bases in between. Germline V CDR1 and CDR2: PRHDT, FYEKMQ (reference sequence). This CDR3 is 13 amino acids long. CDR3 in amino acids: CASSSRGYNEQFF. The CDR3, as DNA: TGTGCCAGCAGCTCGAGAGGATACAATGAGCAGTTCTTC.

The chain uses TRBV30 and TRBJ1-1; possibly TRBD1 for D (6 bases). Trimming shortened V by 7 bases and J by 4 bases, and 10 bases separated the two germline ends. CDR3 length equals 11 residues. CDR1 and CDR2 from the germline V gene are GTSNPN and SVGIG (reference sequence). The CDR3 region is CAFFRGTEAFF. CDR3 in DNA: TGTGCCTTTTTCAGGGGCACTGAAGCTTTCTTT.

The V and J genes are TRBV11-2 and TRBJ2-7; D call uncertain. V was cut by 5 bases and J by 1 base, with 12 bases left in between. Germline CDR1 SGHAT, CDR2 FQNNGV. The length of the CDR3 is 14 residues. CDR3 DNA: TGTGCCAGCAGCCCAATTCGAGGTTCCTACGAGCAGTACTTC. It codes for CASSPIRGSYEQYF. Together with reference TRBV11-2 and TRBJ2-7, the CDR3 gives the full variable domain: EAGVAQSPRYKIIEKRQSVAFWCNPISGHATLYWYQQILGQGPKLLIQFQNNGVVDDSQLPKDRFSAERLKGVDSTLKIQPAKLEDSAVYLCASSPIRGSYEQYFGPGTRLTVT.

The rearrangement joins TRBV14 to TRBJ2-3; TRBD2 is a possible D gene (5 bases). The CDR3 is made up of 17 amino acids. Germline V gene lookup returns CDR1 SGHDN and CDR2 FVKESK. The V end was cut by 4 bases, the J end by 3 bases, with 20 bases between. CDR3 bases: TGTGCCAGCAGCCGATCCGGACTCTCTCCAAGAACAGATACGCAGTATTTT. Its protein product is CASSRSGLSPRTDTQYF. The full variable domain, rest sourced from reference TRBV14 and TRBJ2-3, is EAGVTQFPSHSVIEKGQTVTLRCDPISGHDNLYWYRRVMGKEIKFLLHFVKESKQDESGMPNNRFLAERTGGTYSTLKVQPAELEDSGVYFCASSRSGLSPRTDTQYFGPGTRLTVL.

V is TRBV13 and J is TRBJ1-5; D gene uncertain. Trimming stripped 5 bases from V and 6 bases from J, with 8 bases between. CDR1 is PRHDT and CDR2 is FYEKMQ in the germline V gene (reference sequence). There are 12 residues in the CDR3. The CDR3 protein is CASSEGGQPQHF. In DNA, the CDR3 is TGTGCCAGCAGCGAGGGTGGTCAGCCCCAGCATTTT.

The V and J genes are TRBV5-6 and TRBJ1-1; weak D call: TRBD1 (6 bases). The CDR3 totals 13 residues. V gave up 2 bases and J gave up 5 bases, with 10 bases separating them. Germline lookup yields CDR1 SGHDT and CDR2 YYEEEE. CDR3 sequence (DNA): TGTGCCAGCAGCTTTTCAGGGGAGACTGAAGCTTTCTTT. It translates to CASSFSGETEAFF.

The rearrangement links TRBV9 to TRBJ2-3; D perhaps matches TRBD2 (5 bases). CDR1 and CDR2 from the germline V gene are SGDLS and YYNGEE. This CDR3 has 15 residues. V lost 2 bases and J 1 base, leaving 11 bases between the germline ends. The CDR3 bases are TGTGCCAGCAGCGTCTCTAGCTGGGGCACAGATACGCAGTATTTT. Its protein product is CASSVSSWGTDTQYF.

The V and J genes are TRBV2 and TRBJ2-7, with D unresolved. The CDR3 covers 14 residues. V was pared by 2 bases and J by 0 bases, with 8 bases between. Germline V gene data show CDR1 as SNHLY and CDR2 as FYNNEI. The DNA for the CDR3 is TGTGCCAGCAGTGAATCACAGATCTCCTACGAGCAGTACTTC. Residues: CASSESQISYEQYF.

The genes are TRBV5-3 and TRBJ2-1, with TRBD2 identical over 16 bases. TRBV5-3 is sorted into the ORF group, with uncertain function. With V trimmed by 4 bases and J by 10 bases, 8 bases remained unmatched. CDR3 length equals 16 residues. Here the CDR3 reads CARSLGLAGGQEEQFF. The CDR3 DNA reads as TGTGCCAGAAGCCTGGGACTAGCGGGAGGGCAGGAGGAGCAGTTCTTC.

J is TRBJ2-1 and V is TRBV7-2; TRBD1 matches at 7 bases. V trimming: 3 bases; J trimming: 8 bases; junction bases outside the gene matches: 4. The CDR3 consists of 13 residues. Germline lookup yields CDR1 SGHTA and CDR2 FQGNSA. CDR3 sequence: CASSFTGTDEQFF. In DNA form, the CDR3 reads TGTGCCAGCAGCTTCACCGGGACAGATGAGCAGTTCTTC.

The table lists this clone with a count of one. One end of the junction does not line up with germline, which may come from a read error. This chain connects TRBV7-7 to TRBJ2-5; 8 bases align to TRBD1. CDR1 SSHAT and CDR2 FNYEAQ come from the germline V gene (reference sequence). This CDR3 has 15 amino acids. CDR3: CASSLGQGSGETQYF. In DNA form, the CDR3 reads TGTGCTAGCAGCTTAGGACAGGGAAGTGGGGAGACCCAGTACTTC.

The chain links TRBV5-4 to TRBJ2-5, with 8 bases fitting TRBD1. Germline V gene sequence: CDR1 SGHNT, CDR2 YYREEE (reference sequence). With V trimmed by 5 bases and J by 2 bases, 2 bases remained unmatched. This CDR3 is built from 13 residues. The CDR3 protein is CASRYRGQETQYF. CDR3 sequence (DNA): TGTGCCAGCAGGTACAGGGGGCAAGAGACCCAGTACTTC.

Notes on this clone: Its ends do not fully match the called genes, so a read error is possible. The chain couples TRBV9 to TRBJ2-1, with a possible D match to TRBD1 (6 bases). The CDR3 runs 16 residues. Germline loops: CDR1 SGDLS, CDR2 YYNGEE. CDR3 in DNA: TGTGCCAGCAGCGGATACAGGGCCGGCCCCTATAATGAGCAGTTCTTC. Protein: CASSGYRAGPYNEQFF.